Shown below are 26 T cell receptor beta chains from a single sample sequenced in a study of T cell responses to AZD1222 COVID-19 vaccine. Sequenced by immunoSEQ multiplex PCR; TCRdb stores in-frame clones only, minus some. The sample records about 120,000 clones, 80% to 90% being singletons. Sequences were derived from peripheral blood, sampled on day 0 of AZD1222 vaccination. These receptors were obtained from an adult in good health.

Comment on this clone: Its ends do not fully match the called genes, so a read error is possible. V gene TRBV18 combines with J gene TRBJ2-7, with 12 bases that match TRBD1. The CDR3 totals 18 residues. In germline, CDR1 is KGHSH, CDR2 LQKENI. The DNA of the CDR3 is TGTGCCAGCTCACCTCAGACCGGGACAGGGGGCCCCCTCTACGGGCAGTACTTC. Translated, it gives CASSPQTGTGGPLYGQYF.

The DNA for the CDR3 is TGTGCCAGCAGCGTAGAAGCCGGGACAGGGGGAAACACCATATATTTT. Its translation is CASSVEAGTGGNTIYF. The chain links TRBV9 to TRBJ1-3, with 9 bases lining up with TRBD1. The trim removed 0 bases at V and 4 bases at J, leaving 5 bases unmatched. The germline V gene encodes CDR1 SGDLS and CDR2 YYNGEE. The CDR3 has 16 residues.

The table lists this clone with a count of one. This chain connects TRBV9 to TRBJ2-7, with D tentatively TRBD2 (6 bases). The CDR3 covers 13 residues. Germline CDR1 and CDR2: SGDLS and YYNGEE. The V and J ends lost 4 bases and 6 bases respectively, with 14 bases between them. Written as DNA, the CDR3 is TGTGCCAGCAGCCCCCGGGGGAGTCTCGAGCAGTACTTC. It yields the protein CASSPRGSLEQYF. The full variable domain, completed using reference TRBV9 and TRBJ2-7, is DSGVTQTPKHLITATGQRVTLRCSPRSGDLSVYWYQQSLDQGLQFLIQYYNGEERAKGNILERFSAQQFPDLHSELNLSSLELGDSALYFCASSPRGSLEQYFGPGTRLTVT.

This chain connects TRBV30 to TRBJ2-5; weak D call: TRBD2 (7 bases). Germline V gene data show CDR1 as GTSNPN and CDR2 as SVGIG (reference sequence). This CDR3 spans 14 amino acids. Trimming shortened V by 1 base and J by 6 bases, and 15 bases separated the two germline ends. CDR3 coding DNA: TGTGCCTGGAGTGGGGGGGGCGCGAAAAAGACCCAGTACTTC. It yields the protein CAWSGGGAKKTQYF.

This chain uses TRBV5-1 with TRBJ2-7; 7 bases are shared with TRBD2. The germline CDR1 and CDR2 sequences are SGHRS and YFSETQ. V was pared by 7 bases and J by 0 bases, with 4 bases of the junction left unmatched. The CDR3 is 13 amino acids. The CDR3 sequence is CASSGTNSYEQYF. The CDR3, as DNA: TGCGCCAGCTCCGGGACTAACTCCTACGAGCAGTACTTC.

This sequence joins TRBV6-5 and TRBJ1-1; possibly TRBD1 for D (5 bases). CDR1 is MNHEY and CDR2 is SVGAGI in the germline V gene. V lost 4 bases to trimming and J lost 6 bases, with 21 bases between them. CDR3 length equals 16 residues. The CDR3 is CASSFYFQGEPSEAFF. The CDR3 nucleotides are TGTGCCAGCAGTTTCTACTTCCAGGGTGAGCCGTCTGAAGCTTTCTTT.

This chain links TRBV29-1 with TRBJ2-5; D is unclear. In germline, CDR1 is SQVTM, CDR2 ANQGSEA. This CDR3 contains 11 residues. Trimming stripped 8 bases from V and 5 bases from J, with 12 bases between. The CDR3 reads CSLKVGETQYF. The CDR3 nucleotides read TGCAGCTTAAAGGTGGGGGAGACCCAGTACTTC. The complete variable domain, with remaining parts taken from reference TRBV29-1 and TRBJ2-5, reads SAVISQKPSRDICQRGTSLTIQCQVDSQVTMMFWYRQQPGQSLTLIATANQGSEATYESGFVIDKFPISRPNLTFSTLTVSNMSPEDSSIYLCSLKVGETQYFGPGTRLLVL.

The chain combines TRBV2 with TRBJ1-4, with TRBD1 matching over 8 bases. With V trimmed by 3 bases and J by 2 bases, 5 bases remained unmatched. The germline gives CDR1 SNHLY, CDR2 FYNNEI. CDR3 length: 16 residues. The CDR3 protein is CASSDRGPATNEKLFF. For the CDR3, the DNA is TGTGCCAGCAGTGACAGGGGGCCTGCCACTAATGAAAAACTGTTTTTT.

The rearrangement links TRBV21-1 to TRBJ1-1; the DNA was not used to check the table's D call, TRBD1. TRBV21-1 represents a pseudogene. There are 16 residues in the CDR3. This CDR3 reads CASSKGLRGRDTEAFF. DNA of the CDR3: TGTGCCAGCAGCAAAGGGCTCAGGGGTCGGGACACTGAAGCTTTCTTT.

The V and J genes are TRBV7-9 and TRBJ2-3; TRBD2 matches at 9 bases. V trimming: 5 bases; J trimming: 2 bases; junction bases outside the gene matches: 8. The CDR3 loop spans 16 amino acids. The V gene's germline CDR1 is SEHNR and CDR2 FQNEAQ (reference sequence). The CDR3 region has the DNA TGTGCCAGCAGCCCCGGGGGCGGGGGGGCCACAGATACGCAGTATTTT. Translated: CASSPGGGGATDTQYF.

The chain uses TRBV7-2 and TRBJ1-5; D not certain. Germline V lookup: CDR1 SGHTA, CDR2 FQGNSA. V was cut by 5 bases and J by 0 bases, with 11 bases left in between. This CDR3 has 15 amino acids. CDR3 coding DNA: TGTGCCAGCAGCCCATCCTTCCATAGCAATCAGCCCCAGCATTTT. It codes for CASSPSFHSNQPQHF.

This clone was observed once. The chain carries TRBV11-1 and TRBJ2-5; D gene ambiguous. This CDR3 contains 15 residues. Germline lookup yields CDR1 SGHAT and CDR2 FQDESV (reference sequence). V gave up 2 bases and J gave up 0 bases, with 10 bases separating them. The CDR3, as DNA: TGTGCCAGCAGCTTACACTGGGAATACCAAGAGACCCAGTACTTC. Protein product: CASSLHWEYQETQYF. Variable domain in full (rest from reference TRBV11-1 and TRBJ2-5): EAEVAQSPRYKITEKSQAVAFWCDPISGHATLYWYRQILGQGPELLVQFQDESVVDDSQLPKDRFSAERLKGVDSTLKIQPAELGDSAMYLCASSLHWEYQETQYFGPGTRLLVL.

The chain carries TRBV27 and TRBJ2-7; D is possibly TRBD2 (5 bases). The germline V gene encodes CDR1 MNHEY and CDR2 SMNVEV (reference sequence). V lost 8 bases and J lost 3, with 20 bases in between. This CDR3 region has 15 residues. The DNA for the CDR3 is TGTGCCAGCCATGGGCGCGTAGGGAGAAGCTACGAGCAGTACTTC. Its translation: CASHGRVGRSYEQYF.

This clone was detected only a few times. This CDR3 reads CASSRTGGAVNGYTF. The DNA for the CDR3 is TGTGCCAGCAGTCGAACAGGGGGCGCAGTGAATGGCTACACCTTC. The rearrangement uses TRBV6-2 or TRBV6-3 and TRBJ1-2; 9 positions match TRBD1. The CDR3 loop spans 15 amino acids. The ends lost 5 bases at V and 6 bases at J; junction bases unmatched: 10. Germline V lookup: CDR1 MNHEY, CDR2 SVGEGT.

The chain uses TRBV19 and TRBJ2-7, with TRBD1 identical over 9 bases. Looked up from germline, CDR1 is LNHDA and CDR2 is SQIVND (reference sequence). J was trimmed by 3 bases and V by 4 bases; bases with no gene match: 4. This CDR3 has 14 residues. The CDR3 region is CASSNGQGHYEQYF. CDR3 in DNA: TGTGCCAGTAGTAATGGACAGGGGCACTACGAGCAGTACTTC.

The chain has TRBV12-5 and TRBJ2-1; TRBD2 matches 13 bases. This CDR3 has 14 amino acids. V lost 1 base to trimming and J lost 12 bases; unmatched junction nucleotides: 3. Germline CDR1 LGHNT, CDR2 FRNRAP. CDR3 sequence: CASGLGTSGGVQFF. CDR3 DNA sequence: TGTGCTAGTGGTTTGGGGACTAGCGGGGGAGTGCAGTTCTTC.

The CDR3: CATSDWGYNEQFF. The CDR3 DNA reads as TGTGCCACCAGTGATTGGGGTTACAATGAGCAGTTCTTC. The chain employs TRBV24-1 and TRBJ2-1; D ambiguous. The CDR3 sequence is 13 residues long. Trimming removed 2 bases from V and 4 bases from J, with 5 bases in between. CDR1 and CDR2 from the germline V gene are KGHDR and SFDVKD.

This clone was counted once. This chain connects TRBV21-1 to TRBJ2-7; the D segment call TRBD1 is taken from the table without a DNA check. TRBV21-1 is given as a pseudogene. The CDR3 contains 16 residues. The DNA of the CDR3 is TGTGCCAGCAGCCTCTCGACAGGGCGCCCTTCCTACGAGCAGTACTTC. It is translated as CASSLSTGRPSYEQYF.

The chain is built from TRBV12-3 or TRBV12-4 and TRBJ1-1, with a tentative D call TRBD1 (5 bases). The length of the CDR3 is 13 residues. V dropped 6 bases and J dropped 6 bases, with 14 bases sitting between them. CDR3 protein: CASSLGVRPEAFF. CDR3 sequence (DNA): TGTGCCAGCAGCCTGGGGGTGAGGCCTGAAGCTTTCTTT.

The chain is built from TRBV5-4 and TRBJ2-5; D is perhaps TRBD1 (7 bases). Per the germline V gene, CDR1 is SGHNT and CDR2 is YYREEE (reference sequence). This CDR3 has 15 amino acids. V was cut by 3 bases and J by 8 bases, with 20 bases left in between. The CDR3 protein is CASSWPGQSGRTQYF. The CDR3 DNA is TGTGCCAGCAGCTGGCCGGGACAGAGCGGGCGCACCCAGTACTTC. Complete variable domain (other parts from reference TRBV5-4 and TRBJ2-5): ETGVTQSPTHLIKTRGQQVTLRCSSQSGHNTVSWYQQALGQGPQFIFQYYREEENGRGNFPPRFSGLQFPNYSSELNVNALELDDSALYLCASSWPGQSGRTQYFGPGTRLLVL.

The chain joins TRBV6-1 to TRBJ1-2; D uncertain. The CDR3 loop spans 17 amino acids. Between the trimmed V and J ends, which lost 1 base and 4 bases, there was a span of 19 bases. The germline gives CDR1 MNHNS, CDR2 SASEGT. Here the CDR3 DNA reads TGTGCCAGCAGTGAAGGCACCGGGTGGCAGTTAACCTATGGCTACACCTTC. It translates to CASSEGTGWQLTYGYTF.

The chain links TRBV6-2 or TRBV6-3 to TRBJ1-5; maybe TRBD1 (5 bases). The CDR3 length is 15 residues. V lost 0 bases to trimming and J lost 7 bases, with 13 bases between them. Germline assignment: CDR1 MNHEY and CDR2 SVGEGT. In DNA form, the CDR3 reads TGTGCCAGCAGTTACTCGAAGGCAGGGAGGCAGCCCCAGCATTTT. Translated: CASSYSKAGRQPQHF.

This chain connects TRBV4-3 to TRBJ2-7, with 7 bases identical to TRBD2. CDR1 LGHNA and CDR2 YSLEER come from the germline V gene. The CDR3 has 16 amino acids. Trimming cost V 1 base and J 4 bases; bases outside gene matches: 10. The CDR3 loop is CASSQGPQSGTYEQYF. The CDR3 region has the DNA TGCGCCAGCAGCCAAGGCCCCCAAAGCGGGACTTACGAGCAGTACTTC.

The V call is TRBV6-2 or TRBV6-3, the J call TRBJ2-2; TRBD1 or TRBD2 may be the D gene (5 bases each). V lost 6 bases and J lost 9, with 26 bases in between. This CDR3 is built from 17 residues. Germline lookup yields CDR1 MNHEY and CDR2 SVGEGT. CDR3 sequence reads: CASSPRGGANKARELFF. The CDR3 DNA reads as TGTGCCAGCAGCCCTCGGGGCGGAGCCAACAAAGCCCGGGAGCTGTTTTTT.

This clone came up a few times. The chain employs TRBV5-6 and TRBJ1-1; no clear D. The germline V gene encodes CDR1 SGHDT and CDR2 YYEEEE. The V end was cut by 0 bases, the J end by 1 base, with 4 bases between. The CDR3 sequence is 13 residues long. The CDR3, as DNA: TGTGCCAGCAGCTTGGTGTCGAACACTGAAGCTTTCTTT. This codes for CASSLVSNTEAFF.

This chain links TRBV7-2 with TRBJ1-2; 10 bases fit TRBD1. Germline values: CDR1 SGHTA, CDR2 FQGNSA. The trim removed 5 bases at V and 8 bases at J, leaving 5 bases unmatched. The CDR3 runs to 13 residues. The CDR3 spells CASSRDRGIGYTF. The CDR3 DNA follows: TGTGCCAGCAGCCGGGACAGGGGTATCGGCTACACCTTC.